This T cell receptor (beta chain) was obtained from a study of T-cell memory formation after mild COVID-19. Study observations and caveats: Clonal second-wave expansions that peaked on day 37 had unconfirmed SARS-CoV-2 specificity. CD4+ clones that contracted lay mainly in CM and EM; CD8+ ones lay in EMRA. Cross-reactive memory apparently joined, as some responding clones appeared in pre-infection memory. While clones contracting from day 15 to 85 were balanced between CD4 and CD8, later expanders leaned CD4+.

TCRdb ran MiXCR on the 5' RACE reads and lists one entry per CDR3 protein. The profile shows over 300,000 distinct CDR3 sequences, 20% to 25% of them singletons. This clonotype was seen a handful of times. Its antigen remains unidentified. This CDR3 region has 14 residues. V was cut by 3 bases and J by 5 bases, with 16 bases left in between. CDR1 and CDR2 (germline): DFQATT, SNEGSKA (reference sequence). Sequenced input: PBMCs or a T cell subset sorted from them (not recorded which). This TCR came from a man between 18 and 29 years old who had mild COVID-19 (a few samples of this study predate the infection). Cell type and time point are not known. J is TRBJ2-5 and V is TRBV20-1; D possibly corresponds to TRBD2 (6 bases). The CDR3 loop reads CSARGRVGGETQYF. CDR3 in DNA: TGCAGTGCTAGGGGCAGGGTCGGAGGGGAGACCCAGTACTTC.